This T cell receptor (beta chain) emerged from a study of radiotherapy plus CTLA-4 blockade in lung cancer. In the study overall: Objective responses were observed in 15% to 20% of patients, and disease control was achieved by approximately 32%.

On this clone itself: Its target is unknown.

Trimming cost V 9 bases and J 3 bases, with 11 bases left between them. The CDR3 consists of 13 residues. Germline lookup yields CDR1 MNHNS and CDR2 SASEGT. Study outcomes and limitations: According to reports, early shifts in blood T cell clones, alongside interferon-beta, forecast response most accurately. Among blood TCR repertoires after radiotherapy plus ipilimumab, tumor-derived clones expanded.

Measured with immunoSEQ multiplex PCR; TCRdb has only the in-frame clones, and not every one. Among 65,000 to 85,000 clones, roughly four fifths were seen once, and the ten largest hold about 17%. The origin of this receptor is a human donor with non-small cell lung cancer whose response to radiotherapy plus ipilimumab could not be evaluated. Some clones in this sample may be carry-over from other donors' samples. The specimen comprised peripheral blood, sampled from a patient treated with radiotherapy plus ipilimumab. The chain joins TRBV6-1 to TRBJ1-4; D may be TRBD1 (5 bases). CDR3 DNA: TGTGCCAGTGGAGGGGTGGCTAATGAAAAACTGTTTTTT. Translation gives CASGGVANEKLFF.